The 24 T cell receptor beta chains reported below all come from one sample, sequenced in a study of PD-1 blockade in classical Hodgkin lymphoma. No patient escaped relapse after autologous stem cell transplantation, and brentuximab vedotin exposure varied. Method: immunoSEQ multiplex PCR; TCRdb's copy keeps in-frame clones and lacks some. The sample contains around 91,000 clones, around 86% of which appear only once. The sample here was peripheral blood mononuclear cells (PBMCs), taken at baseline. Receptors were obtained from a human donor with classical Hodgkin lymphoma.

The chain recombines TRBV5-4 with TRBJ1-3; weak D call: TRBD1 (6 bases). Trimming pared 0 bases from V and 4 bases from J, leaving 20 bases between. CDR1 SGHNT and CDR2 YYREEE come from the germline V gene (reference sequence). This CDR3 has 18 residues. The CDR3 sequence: CASSLGVGGAGIGNTIYF. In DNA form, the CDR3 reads TGTGCCAGCAGCTTGGGAGTGGGGGGGGCTGGGATCGGAAACACCATATATTTT.

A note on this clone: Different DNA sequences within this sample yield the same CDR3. DNA for the CDR3: TGTGCCAGCTCATTAGGCAGGGGGCATACTGAAGCTTTCTTT. Translation: CASSLGRGHTEAFF. This sequence joins TRBV18 and TRBJ1-1, with 8 nucleotides matching TRBD1. J was trimmed by 5 bases and V by 5 bases; bases with no gene match: 7. Germline V gene data show CDR1 as KGHSH and CDR2 as LQKENI. CDR3 length equals 14 residues.

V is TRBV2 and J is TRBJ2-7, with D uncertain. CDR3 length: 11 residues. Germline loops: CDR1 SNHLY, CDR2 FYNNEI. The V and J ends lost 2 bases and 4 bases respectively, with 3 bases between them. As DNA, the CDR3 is TGTGCCAGCAGTGAATGGTACGAGCAGTACTTC. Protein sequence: CASSEWYEQYF.

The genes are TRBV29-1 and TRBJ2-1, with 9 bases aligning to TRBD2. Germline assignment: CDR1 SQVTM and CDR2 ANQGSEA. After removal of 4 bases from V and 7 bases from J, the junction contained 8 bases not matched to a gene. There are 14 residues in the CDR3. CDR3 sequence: CSVGGGGRGNEQFF. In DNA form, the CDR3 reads TGCAGCGTTGGTGGTGGCGGGAGGGGGAATGAGCAGTTCTTC.

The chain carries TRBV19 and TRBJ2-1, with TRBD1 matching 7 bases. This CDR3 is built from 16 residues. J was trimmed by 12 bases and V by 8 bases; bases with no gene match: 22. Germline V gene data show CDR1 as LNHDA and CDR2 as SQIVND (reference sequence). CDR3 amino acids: CASFASGTERLFGQFF. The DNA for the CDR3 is TGTGCCAGTTTCGCCTCCGGGACAGAGCGTCTCTTTGGGCAGTTCTTC.

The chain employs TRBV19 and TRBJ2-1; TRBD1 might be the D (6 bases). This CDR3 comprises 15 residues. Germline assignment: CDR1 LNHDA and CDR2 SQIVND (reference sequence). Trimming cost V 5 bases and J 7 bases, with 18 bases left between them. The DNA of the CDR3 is TGTGCCAGTAGTTCTAGGAATAGCAGGGGAAATGAGCAGTTCTTC. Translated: CASSSRNSRGNEQFF. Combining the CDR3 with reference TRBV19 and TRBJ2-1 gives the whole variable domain DGGITQSPKYLFRKEGQNVTLSCEQNLNHDAMYWYRQDPGQGLRLIYYSQIVNDFQKGDIAEGYSVSREKKESFPLTVTSAQKNPTAFYLCASSSRNSRGNEQFFGPGTRLTVL.

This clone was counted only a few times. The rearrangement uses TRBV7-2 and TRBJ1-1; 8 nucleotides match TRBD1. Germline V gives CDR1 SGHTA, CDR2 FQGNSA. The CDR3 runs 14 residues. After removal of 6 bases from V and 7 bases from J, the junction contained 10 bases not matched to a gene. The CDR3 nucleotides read TGTGCCAGCAGAACGGCCCAGGGGGCCTTTGAAGCTTTCTTT. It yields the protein CASRTAQGAFEAFF.

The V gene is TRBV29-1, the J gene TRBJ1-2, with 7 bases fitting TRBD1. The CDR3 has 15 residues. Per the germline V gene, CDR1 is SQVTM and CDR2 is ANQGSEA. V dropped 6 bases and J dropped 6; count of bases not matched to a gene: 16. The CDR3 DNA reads TGCAGCGTCTCACAAAGGGGGCAGGGCAATCATGGCTACACCTTC. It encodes CSVSQRGQGNHGYTF.

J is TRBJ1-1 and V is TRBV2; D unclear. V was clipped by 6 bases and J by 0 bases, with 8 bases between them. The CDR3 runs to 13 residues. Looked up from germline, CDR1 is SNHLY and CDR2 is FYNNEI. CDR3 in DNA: TGTGCCAGCAGCGGACGCATGAACACTGAAGCTTTCTTT. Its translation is CASSGRMNTEAFF.

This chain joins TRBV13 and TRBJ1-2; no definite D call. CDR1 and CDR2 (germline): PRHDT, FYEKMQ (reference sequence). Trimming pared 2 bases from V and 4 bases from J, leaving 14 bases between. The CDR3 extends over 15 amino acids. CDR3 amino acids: CASSLNRMAIYGYTF. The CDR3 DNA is TGTGCCAGCAGCTTAAATCGGATGGCAATCTATGGCTACACCTTC.

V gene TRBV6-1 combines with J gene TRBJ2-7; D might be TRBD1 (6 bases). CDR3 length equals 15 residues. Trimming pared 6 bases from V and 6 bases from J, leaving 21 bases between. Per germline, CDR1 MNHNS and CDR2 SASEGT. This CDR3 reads CASRWTVKIPGEQYF. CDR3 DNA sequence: TGTGCCAGCAGATGGACAGTTAAAATACCTGGCGAGCAGTACTTC.

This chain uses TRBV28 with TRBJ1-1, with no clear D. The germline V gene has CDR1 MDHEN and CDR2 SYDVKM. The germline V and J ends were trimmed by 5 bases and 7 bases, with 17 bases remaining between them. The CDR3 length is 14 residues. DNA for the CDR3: TGTGCCAGCAGTCCCTCCCGAGGGCTTAGTGAAGCTTTCTTT. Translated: CASSPSRGLSEAFF.

CDR3 amino acids: CATLPTPNTEAFF. CDR3 nucleotides: TGTGCCACCCTGCCGACCCCGAACACTGAAGCTTTCTTT. V usage is TRBV10-3 and J usage is TRBJ1-1; D is uncertain. V lost 10 bases and J lost 1, with 13 bases in between. CDR3 length: 13 residues. Per germline, CDR1 ENHRY and CDR2 SYGVKD.

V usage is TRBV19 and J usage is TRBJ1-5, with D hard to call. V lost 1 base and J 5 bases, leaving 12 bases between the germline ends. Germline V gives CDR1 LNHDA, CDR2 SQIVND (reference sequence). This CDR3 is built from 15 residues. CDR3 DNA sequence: TGTGCCAGTAGTATAGCTTTGGAGGGTTATCAGCCCCAGCATTTT. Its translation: CASSIALEGYQPQHF.

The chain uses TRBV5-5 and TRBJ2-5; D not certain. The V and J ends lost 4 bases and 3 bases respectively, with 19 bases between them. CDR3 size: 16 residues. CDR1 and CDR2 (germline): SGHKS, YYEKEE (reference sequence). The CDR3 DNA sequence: TGTGCCAGCAGCCCGGAAACCGGGTACGGTAAAGAGACCCAGTACTTC. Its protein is CASSPETGYGKETQYF.

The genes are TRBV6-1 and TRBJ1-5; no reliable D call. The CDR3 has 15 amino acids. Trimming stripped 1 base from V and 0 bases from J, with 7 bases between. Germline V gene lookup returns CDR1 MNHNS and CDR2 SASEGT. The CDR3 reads CASSEGGFSNQPQHF. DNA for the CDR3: TGTGCCAGCAGTGAAGGAGGGTTTAGCAATCAGCCCCAGCATTTT.

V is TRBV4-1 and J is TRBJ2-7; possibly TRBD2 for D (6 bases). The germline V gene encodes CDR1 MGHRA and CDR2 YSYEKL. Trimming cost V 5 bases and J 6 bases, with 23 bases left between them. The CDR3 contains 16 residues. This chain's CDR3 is CASSKTISGLAAEQYF. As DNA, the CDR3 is TGCGCCAGCAGCAAAACCATCTCGGGACTGGCGGCCGAGCAGTACTTC.

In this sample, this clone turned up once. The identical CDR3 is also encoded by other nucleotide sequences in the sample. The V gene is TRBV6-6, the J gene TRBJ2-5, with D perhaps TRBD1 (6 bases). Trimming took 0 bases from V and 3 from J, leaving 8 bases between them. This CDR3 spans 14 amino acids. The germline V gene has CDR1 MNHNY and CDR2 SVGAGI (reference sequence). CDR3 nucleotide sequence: TGTGCCAGCAGTTACTCGAACAGGGAAGAGACCCAGTACTTC. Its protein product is CASSYSNREETQYF.

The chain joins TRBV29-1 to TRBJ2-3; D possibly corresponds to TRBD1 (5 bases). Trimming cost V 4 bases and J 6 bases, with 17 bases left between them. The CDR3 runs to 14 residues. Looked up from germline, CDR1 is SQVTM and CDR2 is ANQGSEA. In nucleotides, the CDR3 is TGCAGCGTTGTAGGAAGAAGGGGTCGGGATACGCAGTATTTT. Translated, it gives CSVVGRRGRDTQYF.

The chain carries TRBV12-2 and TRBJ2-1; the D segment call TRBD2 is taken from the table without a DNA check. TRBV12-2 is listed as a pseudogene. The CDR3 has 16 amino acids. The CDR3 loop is CASRFGRGREKNEQFF. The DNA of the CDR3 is TGTGCAAGTCGCTTCGGTAGAGGTCGGGAGAAGAATGAGCAGTTCTTC.

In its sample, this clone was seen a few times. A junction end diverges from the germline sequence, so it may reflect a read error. The CDR3, as DNA: TGTGCTAGCAGCGCGTCCAGGGGCACTGAAGCTTTCTTT. It specifies CASSASRGTEAFF. The chain is built from TRBV7-7 and TRBJ1-1; TRBD1 is a possible D gene (6 bases). This CDR3 has 13 amino acids. CDR1 and CDR2 (germline): SSHAT, FNYEAQ (reference sequence). The complete variable domain, with remaining parts taken from reference TRBV7-7 and TRBJ1-1, reads GAGVSQSPRYKVTKRGQDVTLRCDPISSHATLYWYQQALGQGPEFLTYFNYEAQPDKSGLPSDRFSAERPEGSISTLTIQRTEQRDSAMYRCASSASRGTEAFFGQGTRLTVV.

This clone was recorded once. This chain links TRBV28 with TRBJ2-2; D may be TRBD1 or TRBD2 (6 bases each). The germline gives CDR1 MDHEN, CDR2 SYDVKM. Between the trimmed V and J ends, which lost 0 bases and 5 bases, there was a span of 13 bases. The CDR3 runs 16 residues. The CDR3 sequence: CASSLWGGRGTGELFF. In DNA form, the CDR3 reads TGTGCCAGCAGTTTATGGGGGGGCAGGGGTACCGGGGAGCTGTTTTTT. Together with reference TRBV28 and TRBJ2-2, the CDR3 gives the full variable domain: DVKVTQSSRYLVKRTGEKVFLECVQDMDHENMFWYRQDPGLGLRLIYFSYDVKMKEKGDIPEGYSVSREKKERFSLILESASTNQTSMYLCASSLWGGRGTGELFFGEGSRLTVL.

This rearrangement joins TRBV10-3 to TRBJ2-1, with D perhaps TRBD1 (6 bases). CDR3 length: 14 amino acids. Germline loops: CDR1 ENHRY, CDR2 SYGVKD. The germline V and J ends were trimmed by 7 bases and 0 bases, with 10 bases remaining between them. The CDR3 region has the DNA TGTGCCATCACCGCAGGGGTCTCCTACAATGAGCAGTTCTTC. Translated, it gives CAITAGVSYNEQFF.

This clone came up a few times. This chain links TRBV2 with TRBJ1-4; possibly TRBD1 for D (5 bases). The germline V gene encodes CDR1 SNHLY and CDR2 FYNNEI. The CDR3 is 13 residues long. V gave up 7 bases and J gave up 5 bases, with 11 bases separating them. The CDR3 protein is CASMRQGNEKLFF. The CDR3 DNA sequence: TGTGCCAGCATGAGGCAGGGAAATGAAAAACTGTTTTTT. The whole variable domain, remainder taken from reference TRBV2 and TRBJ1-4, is EPEVTQTPSHQVTQMGQEVILRCVPISNHLYFYWYRQILGQKVEFLVSFYNNEISEKSEIFDDQFSVERPDGSNFTLKIRSTKLEDSAMYFCASMRQGNEKLFFGSGTQLSVL.